The 3 T cell receptor beta chains below were found in one sample sequenced in a study of cytomegalovirus exposure and HLA in healthy donors. The PCR was carried out with 60 Vbeta primers and 13 Jbeta primers. Clones were read by immunoSEQ multiplex PCR, and TCRdb kept only the in-frame ones, dropping some. The data contain some 130,000 clones, roughly four fifths of them singletons. Source material: PBMCs. The receptors stem from a man aged 25 to 40 in good health and CMV-seronegative.

The chain carries TRBV6-5 and TRBJ1-4, with 7 bases aligning to TRBD1. Trimming at V came to 5 bases and at J to 10 bases, leaving 13 bases not matched to a gene. This CDR3 region has 15 residues. CDR1 is MNHEY and CDR2 is SVGAGI in the germline V gene. The CDR3 DNA sequence: TGTGCCAGCAGTCGGACAGGAGGAATCTCGACAAAACTGTTTTTT. Translated: CASSRTGGISTKLFF.

The chain carries TRBV10-3 and TRBJ2-7; 9 bases agree with TRBD2. CDR3 size: 15 residues. The germline CDR1 and CDR2 sequences are ENHRY and SYGVKD. V trimming: 0 bases; J trimming: 2 bases; junction bases outside the gene matches: 2. Here the CDR3 DNA reads TGTGCCATCAGTGAGTCTACTAGCGGGCCCTACGAGCAGTACTTC. It codes for CAISESTSGPYEQYF.

The chain employs TRBV6-1 and TRBJ1-5, with D unresolved. Germline CDR1 reads MNHNS; CDR2 reads SASEGT. Trimming removed 1 base at V and 4 bases at J, with 5 bases between. The CDR3 consists of 13 residues. The CDR3, as DNA: TGTGCCAGCAGTGAAGTACAGAATCAGCCCCAGCATTTT. As protein: CASSEVQNQPQHF.